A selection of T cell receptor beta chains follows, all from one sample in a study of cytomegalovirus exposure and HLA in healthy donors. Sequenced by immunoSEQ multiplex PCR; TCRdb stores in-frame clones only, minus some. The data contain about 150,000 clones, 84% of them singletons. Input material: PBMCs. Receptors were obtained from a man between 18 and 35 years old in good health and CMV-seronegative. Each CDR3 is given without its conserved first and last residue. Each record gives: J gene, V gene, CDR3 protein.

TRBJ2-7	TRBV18	ASSPGGRHSYEQY
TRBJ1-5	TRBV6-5	ASSPDRINQPQH
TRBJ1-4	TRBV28	ASRLARGLTNEKLF
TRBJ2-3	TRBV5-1	ASRPGTTVTDTQY
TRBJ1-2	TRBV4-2	ASSIHPGQQGGYT
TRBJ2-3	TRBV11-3	ASSLGTPWEGLTDTQY
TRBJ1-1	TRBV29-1	SVEETRNTEAF
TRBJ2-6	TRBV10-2	ASRQGAGGANVLT
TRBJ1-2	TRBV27	ASSLQGEDYGYT
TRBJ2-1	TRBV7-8	ASSRAGVLNEQF
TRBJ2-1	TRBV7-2	ASSLGYWHEQF
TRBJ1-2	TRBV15	ATSRGGPSLFYGYT
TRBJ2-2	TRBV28	ASSRTGTGELF
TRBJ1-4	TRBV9	ASSLAGTGNEKLF
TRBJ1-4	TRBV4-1	ASSHHVRGLTNEKLF
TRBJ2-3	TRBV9	ASSSVSGRETDTQY
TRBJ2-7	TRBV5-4	ASSWGGRLGSYEQY
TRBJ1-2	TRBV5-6	ASSLGQLGIYGYT
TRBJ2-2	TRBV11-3	ASSTWTSGTPGELF
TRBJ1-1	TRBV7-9	ASSQGGTEAF
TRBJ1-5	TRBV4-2	ASSRDSGGNQPQH
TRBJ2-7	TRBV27	ASSWQKLSGEQY